This TCR beta chain was sequenced during a study of blood T cells in healthy people across ages. Whole-study context: Researchers report that template switching captured about one barcoded beta molecule per two T cells.

A minimum of 6 million PBMCs was isolated per sample. Only a few counts were recorded for this clonotype. This CDR3 region has 13 residues. Trimming left V 1 base short and J 4 bases short, with 4 bases between. The germline V gene has CDR1 MGHDK and CDR2 SYGVNS. The use of a sample-barcoded 5' primer and a J-beta primer mix characterized a second PCR of about 7 to 12 cycles. TCRdb ran MiXCR on the 5' RACE reads and lists one entry per CDR3 protein. The sample lists roughly 1,700,000 distinct CDR3 sequences, approximately 30% occurring once. J is TRBJ2-2 and V is TRBV25-1, with no clear D. The sample taken for sequencing was blood. The TCR was taken from a woman in her thirties in good health. CDR3 DNA sequence: TGTGCCAGCAGTGAATCAGTCACCGGGGAGCTGTTTTTT. Protein: CASSESVTGELFF.